The 27 T cell receptor beta chains reported below all come from one sample, sequenced in a study of Ad26.COV2.S vaccination and SARS-CoV-2 variants. The protocol was immunoSEQ multiplex PCR, while the TCRdb copy is restricted to in-frame clones and leaves out a portion. Of around 170,000 clones in the sample, roughly nine tenths are singletons; the top ten hold 5.5% to 6%. The sample was peripheral blood, taken after recovery from COVID-19. Receptor source: a human donor who had recovered from COVID-19.

Written as DNA, the CDR3 is TGTGCCAGCAGCCAGGGGGCGGATGGAAACACCATATATTTT. Translation: CASSQGADGNTIYF. V usage is TRBV3-1 (or the pseudogene TRBV3-2) and J usage is TRBJ1-3; a weak D match, TRBD1 (6 bases). The CDR3 spans 14 residues. Trimming took off 3 bases at V and 3 bases at J, with 9 bases between the two ends. The germline CDR1 and CDR2 sequences are LGHDT and YNNKEL (reference sequence).

The rearrangement uses TRBV5-4 and TRBJ2-3, with D maybe TRBD1 (6 bases). Germline CDR1 and CDR2: SGHNT and YYREEE (reference sequence). The length of the CDR3 is 16 residues. Trimming removed 0 bases from V and 1 base from J, with 12 bases in between. The DNA for the CDR3 is TGTGCCAGCAGCTTGGTGGGGGCGCGGGGCACAGATACGCAGTATTTT. It specifies CASSLVGARGTDTQYF. Variable domain in full (rest from reference TRBV5-4 and TRBJ2-3): ETGVTQSPTHLIKTRGQQVTLRCSSQSGHNTVSWYQQALGQGPQFIFQYYREEENGRGNFPPRFSGLQFPNYSSELNVNALELDDSALYLCASSLVGARGTDTQYFGPGTRLTVL.

V and J are TRBV4-1 and TRBJ2-7, with D unclear. The CDR3 sequence is 14 residues long. Per germline, CDR1 MGHRA and CDR2 YSYEKL. V lost 0 bases, J lost 3 bases, and 9 bases lay in between. CDR3 in amino acids: CASSQDHGVYEQYF. CDR3 coding DNA: TGCGCCAGCAGCCAAGATCATGGGGTCTACGAGCAGTACTTC.

The chain recombines TRBV7-9 with TRBJ2-2; no clear D gene. Germline CDR1 reads SEHNR; CDR2 reads FQNEAQ (reference sequence). Between the trimmed V and J ends, which lost 0 bases and 7 bases, there was a span of 9 bases. The length of the CDR3 is 14 residues. The CDR3 region has the DNA TGTGCCAGCAGCTTAGCGCAAGAAGGCGGGGAGCTGTTTTTT. Residues: CASSLAQEGGELFF.

V gene TRBV2 combines with J gene TRBJ1-1; D remains ambiguous. The V gene lost 6 bases and the J gene lost 4 bases, with 15 bases spanning the gap. Germline loops: CDR1 SNHLY, CDR2 FYNNEI. This CDR3 comprises 14 residues. The CDR3 DNA sequence: TGTGCCAGCAGAAGAGATATTTTGGGCACTGAAGCTTTCTTT. It codes for CASRRDILGTEAFF. The full variable domain, with the rest looked up from reference TRBV2 and TRBJ1-1, is EPEVTQTPSHQVTQMGQEVILRCVPISNHLYFYWYRQILGQKVEFLVSFYNNEISEKSEIFDDQFSVERPDGSNFTLKIRSTKLEDSAMYFCASRRDILGTEAFFGQGTRLTVV.

This clone was observed a handful of times. This rearrangement joins TRBV7-9 to TRBJ1-6; the D is unclear. Germline V gives CDR1 SEHNR, CDR2 FQNEAQ (reference sequence). This CDR3 comprises 15 residues. Trimming stripped 1 base from V and 14 bases from J, with 18 bases between. The CDR3, as DNA: TGTGCCAGCAGCTTAGTAATAGGGTCCGGAGCGGCCCTCCACTTT. Protein: CASSLVIGSGAALHF.

The CDR3 nucleotides read TGTGCCAGCCAGACAGGGGGAAACACCATATATTTT. Protein product: CASQTGGNTIYF. This sequence joins TRBV5-6 and TRBJ1-3, with 7 positions matching TRBD1. V shed 7 bases, J shed 4 bases, and the junction held 2 bases outside the gene matches. CDR1 and CDR2 from the germline V gene are SGHDT and YYEEEE. The CDR3 has 12 amino acids.

With regard to this clone: Other DNA sequences from this sample encode an identical CDR3 as well. This chain links TRBV29-1 with TRBJ1-2; 7 bases fit TRBD1. With 4 bases clipped from V and 0 bases from J, the junction kept 2 bases outside the gene matches. The CDR3 contains 13 residues. Germline V lookup: CDR1 SQVTM, CDR2 ANQGSEA. This CDR3 is CSVGQGPNYGYTF. The CDR3 DNA reads TGCAGCGTTGGACAGGGCCCTAACTATGGCTACACCTTC.

This chain uses TRBV7-9 with TRBJ1-3, with D tentatively TRBD1 (6 bases). CDR1 and CDR2 (germline): SEHNR, FQNEAQ (reference sequence). The length of the CDR3 is 14 residues. V gave up 11 bases and J gave up 7 bases, with 21 bases separating them. The CDR3: CAPEPTGASNTIYF. The CDR3 DNA is TGTGCCCCCGAACCCACGGGGGCGTCGAACACCATATATTTT. The entire variable domain, with the rest obtained from reference TRBV7-9 and TRBJ1-3, is as follows: DTGVSQNPRHKITKRGQNVTFRCDPISEHNRLYWYRQTLGQGPEFLTYFQNEAQLEKSRLLSDRFSAERPKGSFSTLEIQRTEQGDSAMYLCAPEPTGASNTIYFGEGSWLTVV.

The V gene is TRBV7-9, the J gene TRBJ1-1; TRBD1 might be the D (6 bases). V gave up 1 base and J gave up 4 bases, with 10 bases separating them. The V gene's germline CDR1 is SEHNR and CDR2 FQNEAQ (reference sequence). The CDR3 is 14 residues long. This chain's CDR3 is CASSLVGGGTEAFF. CDR3 sequence (DNA): TGTGCCAGCAGCTTAGTGGGGGGCGGCACTGAAGCTTTCTTT. Full variable domain (rest looked up from reference TRBV7-9 and TRBJ1-1): DTGVSQNPRHKITKRGQNVTFRCDPISEHNRLYWYRQTLGQGPEFLTYFQNEAQLEKSRLLSDRFSAERPKGSFSTLEIQRTEQGDSAMYLCASSLVGGGTEAFFGQGTRLTVV.

The chain joins TRBV7-9 to TRBJ2-7, with 7 bases identical to TRBD1. Per the germline V gene, CDR1 is SEHNR and CDR2 is FQNEAQ (reference sequence). The junction had 9 bases not matched to a gene; V was cut back by 5 bases and J by 2 bases. The CDR3 runs to 15 residues. The CDR3 is CASSPRQGLTYEQYF. The CDR3 nucleotides are TGTGCCAGCAGCCCACGACAGGGATTAACCTACGAGCAGTACTTC.

The chain is built from TRBV5-4 and TRBJ1-2; TRBD1 matches at 12 bases. The CDR3 covers 16 residues. Germline V gene lookup returns CDR1 SGHNT and CDR2 YYREEE (reference sequence). Losses at the gene ends were 4 bases for V and 0 bases for J; bases not matched to a gene: 4. DNA of the CDR3: TGTGCCAGCAGCATGGGGACAGGGGGCACTAACTATGGCTACACCTTC. Its translation: CASSMGTGGTNYGYTF.

This chain uses TRBV10-1 with TRBJ1-2; possible D gene TRBD1, 5 bases. CDR1 is WNHNN and CDR2 is SYGVQD in the germline V gene (reference sequence). V was shortened by 6 bases and J by 0 bases, with 8 bases between the two germline ends. The CDR3 has 13 amino acids. Written as DNA, the CDR3 is TGCGCCAGCAGCCGACAGACTAACTATGGCTACACCTTC. This translates into CASSRQTNYGYTF.

This chain uses TRBV10-2 with TRBJ2-2; D call uncertain. V lost 8 bases and J lost 2, with 12 bases in between. There are 14 residues in the CDR3. The germline V gene has CDR1 WSHSY and CDR2 SAAADI. CDR3 bases: TGCGCCAGCGTGGTTACGGCTAACACCGGGGAGCTGTTTTTT. Its protein product is CASVVTANTGELFF.

The DNA for the CDR3 is TGTGCCACCAGTGATCCCACGACTACTAGCACAGATACGCAGTATTTT. As protein: CATSDPTTTSTDTQYF. V gene TRBV24-1 combines with J gene TRBJ2-3, with a possible D match to TRBD2 (5 bases). This CDR3 region has 16 residues. CDR1 is KGHDR and CDR2 is SFDVKD in the germline V gene. Trimming cost V 3 bases and J 0 bases, with 12 bases left between them.

The chain links TRBV3-1 (or the pseudogene TRBV3-2) to TRBJ1-1; 8 bases match TRBD1. The CDR3 has 20 residues. The V and J ends lost 0 bases and 3 bases, in that order; junction bases with no gene match: 18. The germline V gene has CDR1 LGHDT and CDR2 YNNKEL (reference sequence). CDR3 DNA: TGTGCCAGCAGCCAAGACATCTGGCAGGGGGCGCGAGGACCGGACACTGAAGCTTTCTTT. Translation gives CASSQDIWQGARGPDTEAFF.

J is TRBJ2-1 and V is TRBV27; D remains unclear. Trimming cost V 8 bases and J 0 bases, with 8 bases left between them. The CDR3 is 13 amino acids. CDR1 and CDR2 (germline): MNHEY, SMNVEV (reference sequence). CDR3 in amino acids: CASSRDSYNEQFF. Here the CDR3 DNA reads TGTGCCAGCTCAAGGGACTCCTACAATGAGCAGTTCTTC.

This chain links TRBV12-3 or TRBV12-4 with TRBJ2-3, with a weak D call TRBD2 (5 bases). The germline V and J ends were trimmed by 4 bases and 6 bases, with 11 bases remaining between them. The CDR3 consists of 13 residues. The CDR3 spells CASSYPRRDTQYF. The DNA of the CDR3 is TGTGCCAGCAGTTACCCGCGGAGGGATACGCAGTATTTT.

This chain links TRBV27 with TRBJ2-1, with D uncertain. Germline V gene lookup returns CDR1 MNHEY and CDR2 SMNVEV (reference sequence). The CDR3 loop spans 13 amino acids. The V end was cut by 3 bases, the J end by 5 bases, with 8 bases between. The CDR3 coding sequence is TGTGCCAGCAGTTTCGGGTCAGACAATGAGCAGTTCTTC. Translated, it gives CASSFGSDNEQFF.

The genes are TRBV4-1 and TRBJ2-7, with D uncertain. V lost 1 base to trimming and J lost 5 bases, with 9 bases between them. Germline CDR1 and CDR2: MGHRA and YSYEKL. CDR3 length: 13 amino acids. The CDR3 is CASSQAQGNEQYF. The CDR3 bases are TGCGCCAGCAGCCAAGCCCAAGGCAACGAGCAGTACTTC.

The chain is built from TRBV9 and TRBJ1-3; D is perhaps TRBD1 (5 bases). This CDR3 spans 15 amino acids. The germline V and J ends were trimmed by 0 bases and 0 bases, with 7 bases remaining between them. Germline CDR1 is SGDLS and CDR2 is YYNGEE. The DNA for the CDR3 is TGTGCCAGCAGCGTAGCGGGGCTCTCTGGAAACACCATATATTTT. Its protein is CASSVAGLSGNTIYF.

The chain joins TRBV11-1 to TRBJ2-7; D unresolved. Germline CDR1 reads SGHAT; CDR2 reads FQDESV (reference sequence). The CDR3 has 14 residues. V was trimmed by 5 bases and J by 6 bases, leaving 17 bases between them. This CDR3 reads CASSPSGNMREQYF. DNA for the CDR3: TGTGCCAGCAGCCCGTCAGGTAACATGCGCGAGCAGTACTTC.

The chain uses TRBV9 and TRBJ2-2; 7 bases line up with TRBD1. The V and J ends lost 9 bases and 1 base, in that order; junction bases with no gene match: 6. CDR3 length: 14 amino acids. Germline lookup yields CDR1 SGDLS and CDR2 YYNGEE. As DNA, the CDR3 is TGTGCCATCCCCGGGACAGTGAACACCGGGGAGCTGTTTTTT. As protein: CAIPGTVNTGELFF.

CDR3 in amino acids: CASKTPSSGANVLTF. The CDR3 nucleotides read TGTGCCAGCAAGACTCCCTCCTCTGGGGCCAACGTCCTGACTTTC. The chain has TRBV28 and TRBJ2-6; D gene uncertain. Germline assignment: CDR1 MDHEN and CDR2 SYDVKM. V was clipped by 7 bases and J by 0 bases, with 10 bases between them. There are 15 residues in the CDR3.

The chain couples TRBV7-2 to TRBJ2-7; TRBD1 matches at 8 bases. This CDR3 is built from 14 residues. With 8 bases clipped from V and 2 bases from J, the junction kept 8 bases outside the gene matches. The germline CDR1 and CDR2 sequences are SGHTA and FQGNSA. This chain's CDR3 is CASARQGTAYEQYF. DNA of the CDR3: TGTGCCAGCGCCCGACAGGGGACGGCCTACGAGCAGTACTTC.

This clone has just a few counts. This chain joins TRBV5-6 and TRBJ1-3; 7 bases line up with TRBD1. This CDR3 contains 15 residues. Germline assignment: CDR1 SGHDT and CDR2 YYEEEE. The J segment lost 4 bases and the V segment lost 2 bases, leaving 6 bases of the junction unmatched. The CDR3 is CASSFNRQGGNTIYF. The CDR3 nucleotides read TGTGCCAGCAGCTTCAATCGACAGGGAGGAAACACCATATATTTT.

This chain links TRBV19 with TRBJ1-5; D might be TRBD1 (5 bases). The V gene's germline CDR1 is LNHDA and CDR2 SQIVND (reference sequence). The V end lost 9 bases, the J end lost 9 bases, and 18 bases lay between the germline ends. This CDR3 comprises 13 residues. CDR3 amino acids: CASSLGDRSPQHF. The CDR3 nucleotides read TGTGCCAGCTCCTTAGGGGATCGGTCGCCCCAGCATTTT.